Listed here is a single T cell receptor beta chain. Original processing methods: Scientists estimated how many nucleated cells there were by amplifying reference gene primers. The table came from immunoSEQ multiplex PCR; TCRdb's copy has only in-frame clones and leaves some out. V, J and clone size were drawn from that table, and D and trimming were deduced from the DNA. The table includes some 150,000 clones, roughly 73% detected once. Trimming took 9 bases from V and 7 from J, leaving 16 bases between them. The CDR3 consists of 13 residues. Germline V lookup: CDR1 LNHDA, CDR2 SQIVND (reference sequence). The entry originates in a study of blood T cell repertoires in COVID-19. The overall study: The samples span acute and convalescent COVID-19 from the United States, Italy and Spain. PBMCs, B-cell-depleted T cells, or T cells provided the cDNA or gDNA that made up the material.

Sequenced: peripheral blood. The TCR sequence derives from a woman aged 45-65 years with active or convalescent COVID-19. This chain links TRBV19 with TRBJ1-5, with D perhaps matching TRBD1 (6 bases). In DNA form, the CDR3 reads TGTGCCAGCCAAACAGGGTCCGGACAGCCCCAGCATTTT. As protein: CASQTGSGQPQHF.